This TCR beta chain was sequenced for a study of somatic mutations in cytotoxic T cells in rheumatoid arthritis. Study-wide context: T-cell populations stained with V beta antibodies were in some cases flow-sorted at nearly 100% purity, including V beta1+ cells that were sequenced for TCRB.

About this clone: What it recognizes is unknown.

Overall study results and limits: Just what the expanded CD8+ clones targeted, in terms of antigens, remained unknown. Among fewer than 75 patients, several showed a largest CD8+ clone that surpassed 20% of CD8+ cells. The clonality of CD8+ T cells was not significantly different between rheumatoid arthritis patients and age-matched healthy controls.

Clones were sequenced by immunoSEQ multiplex PCR, and TCRdb holds only the in-frame ones, with some missing. The table lists 20,000 or so clones, 85% of them singletons. V shed 5 bases and J 5 bases; nucleotides not matched to a gene: 14. This CDR3 region has 16 residues. CDR1 and CDR2 from the germline V gene are LGHNT and FRNRAP. The gene calls are TRBV12-5 and TRBJ1-2, with 7 positions matching TRBD1. Source material: CD8+ T cells sorted from blood. The source is a woman between 40 and 50 years old with rheumatoid arthritis. CDR3 sequence reads: CASGQPDRDQNYGYTF. In nucleotides, the CDR3 is TGTGCTAGTGGTCAACCAGACAGGGATCAAAATTATGGCTACACCTTC.